The 25 T cell receptor beta chains presented below share a single source sample, sequenced in a study of memory CD4+ T cells and cytomegalovirus serostatus. The sort gate was single viable CD3+CD4+CD8-CD45RO+ cells for memory CD4+ T cells. Libraries were prepared by immunoSEQ multiplex PCR; TCRdb keeps only in-frame clonotypes and omits some of them. This sample has some 60,000 clones, with about 81% found just once. The specimen sequenced was memory CD4+ T cells from blood. Receptor source: an adult in good health and CMV-seronegative.

The chain recombines TRBV14 with TRBJ2-1; TRBD2 matches 11 bases. This CDR3 is built from 16 residues. Germline V gene sequence: CDR1 SGHDN, CDR2 FVKESK. With 6 bases clipped from V and 4 bases from J, the junction kept 8 bases outside the gene matches. The CDR3 here is CASRPIGTSGYNEQFF. The CDR3 coding sequence is TGTGCCAGCAGACCCATCGGGACTAGCGGATACAATGAGCAGTTCTTC.

The chain joins TRBV7-3 to TRBJ2-1; 7 nucleotides align to TRBD2. V trimming: 8 bases; J trimming: 8 bases; junction bases outside the gene matches: 6. This CDR3 is 12 amino acids long. The germline V gene encodes CDR1 SGHTA and CDR2 FQGTGA. CDR3 coding DNA: TGTGCCAGCGGGACTGGGGGGGATGAGCAGTTCTTC. Residues: CASGTGGDEQFF.

V gene TRBV10-3 combines with J gene TRBJ2-5, with 11 bases that match TRBD2. The CDR3 has 17 amino acids. Germline trimming cut 6 bases from V and 4 bases from J; bases unmatched to any gene: 13. Germline V gene lookup returns CDR1 ENHRY and CDR2 SYGVKD. CDR3 protein: CAIRESGTSGISETQYF. In DNA, the CDR3 is TGTGCCATCAGGGAATCTGGGACTAGCGGAATATCAGAGACCCAGTACTTC.

This chain connects TRBV5-1 to TRBJ2-4; a possible D gene is TRBD2 (6 bases). The CDR3 sequence is 13 residues long. V lost 0 bases to trimming and J lost 12 bases, with 13 bases between them. Germline CDR1 reads SGHRS; CDR2 reads YFSETQ. Here the CDR3 DNA reads TGCGCCAGCAGCTTGGCCGGGCAGGGAGGTCAGTACTTC. It translates to CASSLAGQGGQYF.

This chain joins TRBV5-1 and TRBJ2-7; D is unresolved. CDR1 is SGHRS, CDR2 YFSETQ, per germline. V was cut by 0 bases and J by 2 bases, with 9 bases left in between. CDR3 length equals 14 residues. The CDR3 loop is CASSLAGQTYEQYF. The CDR3 region has the DNA TGCGCCAGCAGCTTGGCGGGCCAGACCTACGAGCAGTACTTC.

The chain links TRBV30 to TRBJ1-2, with D perhaps matching TRBD1 (5 bases). V was shortened by 3 bases and J by 2 bases, with 25 bases between the two germline ends. This CDR3 has 18 amino acids. CDR1 is GTSNPN and CDR2 is SVGIG in the germline V gene (reference sequence). CDR3 sequence reads: CAWRARVGDRIDNYGYTF. The DNA for the CDR3 is TGTGCCTGGAGAGCGCGGGTAGGGGATCGGATCGACAACTATGGCTACACCTTC. Full variable domain (remainder filled in from reference TRBV30 and TRBJ1-2): SQTIHQWPATLVQPVGSPLSLECTVEGTSNPNLYWYRQAAGRGLQLLFYSVGIGQISSEVPQNLSASRPQDRQFILSSKKLLLSDSGFYLCAWRARVGDRIDNYGYTFGSGTRLTVV.

This clone was counted many times. The rearrangement links TRBV7-2 to TRBJ2-7; TRBD1 aligns across 8 bases. This CDR3 contains 15 residues. V trimming: 5 bases; J trimming: 0 bases; junction bases outside the gene matches: 6. In germline, CDR1 is SGHTA, CDR2 FQGNSA. CDR3 residues: CASSRWTGSSYEQYF. CDR3 in DNA: TGTGCCAGCAGCCGGTGGACAGGGAGCTCCTACGAGCAGTACTTC. Full variable domain (outside the CDR3, taken from reference TRBV7-2 and TRBJ2-7): GAGVSQSPSNKVTEKGKDVELRCDPISGHTALYWYRQSLGQGLEFLIYFQGNSAPDKSGLPSDRFSAERTGGSVSTLTIQRTQQEDSAVYLCASSRWTGSSYEQYFGPGTRLTVT.

The table lists this clone with a count of one. V is TRBV7-8 and J is TRBJ1-1; 8 nucleotides match TRBD1. The germline V gene encodes CDR1 SGHVS and CDR2 FQNEAQ. This CDR3 is built from 14 residues. The V and J ends lost 1 base and 3 bases, in that order; junction bases with no gene match: 1. The CDR3 reads CASSLGDRHTEAFF. The CDR3 coding sequence is TGTGCCAGCAGCTTAGGGGACAGGCACACTGAAGCTTTCTTT.

The chain joins TRBV5-1 to TRBJ2-2; 9 bases are shared with TRBD1. V trimming: 4 bases; J trimming: 4 bases; junction bases outside the gene matches: 5. This CDR3 has 15 amino acids. Germline assignment: CDR1 SGHRS and CDR2 YFSETQ. CDR3 in DNA: TGCGCCAGCAGCGACAAGACAGGGGGCACCGGGGAGCTGTTTTTT. Residues: CASSDKTGGTGELFF.

In DNA, the CDR3 is TGTGCCAGCTCACTTACCGGACCGACTAGCGGGTACGAGCAGTACTTC. Translation gives CASSLTGPTSGYEQYF. The chain recombines TRBV18 with TRBJ2-7; TRBD2 aligns across 10 bases. The CDR3 spans 16 residues. Per the germline V gene, CDR1 is KGHSH and CDR2 is LQKENI. V shed 4 bases and J 4 bases; nucleotides not matched to a gene: 10.

This chain links TRBV28 with TRBJ1-5; D gene uncertain. V lost 7 bases and J lost 0, with 10 bases in between. This CDR3 is built from 14 residues. CDR1 and CDR2 from the germline V gene are MDHEN and SYDVKM. CDR3 sequence: CASMGSPSNQPQHF. The CDR3 DNA follows: TGTGCCAGCATGGGGTCCCCTAGCAATCAGCCCCAGCATTTT.

The rearrangement links TRBV7-3 to TRBJ2-1; D might be TRBD1 (6 bases). The CDR3 is 16 residues long. Germline V gene sequence: CDR1 SGHTA, CDR2 FQGTGA. V was clipped by 5 bases and J by 1 base, with 15 bases between them. CDR3 sequence (DNA): TGTGCCAGCAGCGGGGGCCCCGTCGCATCCTACAATGAGCAGTTCTTC. Its protein product is CASSGGPVASYNEQFF.

The CDR3 region has the DNA TGTGCCAGCAAACGAGCGCTCTCCTACGAGCAGTACTTC. This encodes CASKRALSYEQYF. The rearrangement links TRBV2 to TRBJ2-7; D not certain. The CDR3 has 13 amino acids. V lost 7 bases to trimming and J lost 0 bases, with 10 bases between them. Germline-derived CDR1 and CDR2 are SNHLY and FYNNEI.

The V call is TRBV5-1, the J call TRBJ1-5; D is perhaps TRBD1 (5 bases). CDR3 length equals 15 residues. Germline V lookup: CDR1 SGHRS, CDR2 YFSETQ. V was cut by 0 bases and J by 4 bases, with 11 bases left in between. In DNA form, the CDR3 reads TGCGCCAGCAGCTTGGGGGGACGGATGAATCAGCCCCAGCATTTT. Translation gives CASSLGGRMNQPQHF.

This chain's CDR3 is CASSSRGGHGELFF. CDR3 nucleotide sequence: TGCGCCAGCAGCTCACGGGGGGGGCACGGGGAGCTGTTTTTT. The V call is TRBV5-1, the J call TRBJ2-2; 8 bases agree with TRBD2. The CDR3 totals 14 residues. J gave up 7 bases and V 3 bases, and 5 bases lay outside the gene matches. In germline, CDR1 is SGHRS, CDR2 YFSETQ.

V is TRBV10-3 and J is TRBJ2-1, with a possible D match to TRBD1 (5 bases). Deletions cut 4 bases from V and 0 bases from J, with 7 bases between. CDR1 and CDR2 (germline): ENHRY, SYGVKD. This CDR3 is built from 14 residues. In nucleotides, the CDR3 is TGTGCCATCAGTGGACAGAGCTCCTACAATGAGCAGTTCTTC. Its protein is CAISGQSSYNEQFF.

The CDR3 DNA is TGTGCCAGCAGCTTACCGGGACTTAGGAATAAAGAGACCCAGTACTTC. Residues: CASSLPGLRNKETQYF. The chain recombines TRBV12-1 with TRBJ2-5; the table gives TRBD2 as D, unverified against the DNA. TRBV12-1 is a recognized pseudogene. This CDR3 has 16 amino acids.

The J gene is TRBJ2-1, the V gene TRBV7-8; 14 nucleotides agree with TRBD2. Trimming at V came to 4 bases and at J to 9 bases, leaving 8 bases not matched to a gene. Germline CDR1 SGHVS, CDR2 FQNEAQ. This CDR3 is built from 16 residues. CDR3 DNA: TGTGCCAGCAGCTCCTTGGGACTAGCGGGAGTGGGTGAGCAGTTCTTC. Encoded protein: CASSSLGLAGVGEQFF.

The genes are TRBV5-5 and TRBJ1-1, with D unresolved. Between the trimmed V and J ends, which lost 2 bases and 1 base, there was a span of 6 bases. The CDR3 runs to 13 residues. Per the germline V gene, CDR1 is SGHKS and CDR2 is YYEKEE (reference sequence). CDR3 coding DNA: TGTGCCAGCAGCTTTACCACGAACACTGAAGCTTTCTTT. It specifies CASSFTTNTEAFF. Full variable domain (missing parts from reference TRBV5-5 and TRBJ1-1): DAGVTQSPTHLIKTRGQQVTLRCSPISGHKSVSWYQQVLGQGPQFIFQYYEKEERGRGNFPDRFSARQFPNYSSELNVNALLLGDSALYLCASSFTTNTEAFFGQGTRLTVV.

The chain has TRBV6-5 and TRBJ1-2; D unresolved. This CDR3 comprises 13 residues. The germline gives CDR1 MNHEY, CDR2 SVGAGI. V dropped 6 bases and J dropped 0 bases, with 8 bases sitting between them. CDR3 bases: TGTGCCAGCAGCCCCGGTCCTAACTATGGCTACACCTTC. This codes for CASSPGPNYGYTF.

The chain couples TRBV30 to TRBJ2-3; D is tentatively TRBD1 or TRBD2 (5 bases each). The germline V and J ends were trimmed by 5 bases and 5 bases, with 17 bases remaining between them. CDR3 length equals 14 residues. CDR1 and CDR2 from the germline V gene are GTSNPN and SVGIG (reference sequence). For the CDR3, the DNA is TGTGCCTGGGGGGACGGGCGAGGGGTAGATACGCAGTATTTT. This codes for CAWGDGRGVDTQYF. Using reference TRBV30 and TRBJ2-3 for the parts outside the CDR3, the full variable domain is SQTIHQWPATLVQPVGSPLSLECTVEGTSNPNLYWYRQAAGRGLQLLFYSVGIGQISSEVPQNLSASRPQDRQFILSSKKLLLSDSGFYLCAWGDGRGVDTQYFGPGTRLTVL.

V gene TRBV2 combines with J gene TRBJ2-5, with a tentative D call TRBD2 (7 bases). V gave up 6 bases and J gave up 4 bases, with 18 bases separating them. From germline, CDR1 is SNHLY and CDR2 FYNNEI. The CDR3 extends over 15 amino acids. The CDR3 DNA follows: TGTGCCAGCAGGCCCGTGGGGGGGGCGGGAGAGACCCAGTACTTC. Protein product: CASRPVGGAGETQYF. Supplemented by reference TRBV2 and TRBJ2-5, the full variable domain reads EPEVTQTPSHQVTQMGQEVILRCVPISNHLYFYWYRQILGQKVEFLVSFYNNEISEKSEIFDDQFSVERPDGSNFTLKIRSTKLEDSAMYFCASRPVGGAGETQYFGPGTRLLVL.

This chain connects TRBV2 to TRBJ1-5; 7 nucleotides align to TRBD1. Unmatched junction bases numbered 4, after V lost 6 bases and J lost 5 bases. The germline V gene has CDR1 SNHLY and CDR2 FYNNEI. This CDR3 has 13 residues. This CDR3 is CASRQGKDQPQHF. The CDR3, as DNA: TGTGCCAGCAGACAGGGGAAGGATCAGCCCCAGCATTTT.

The rearrangement joins TRBV29-1 to TRBJ2-2; D unclear. Germline V gene sequence: CDR1 SQVTM, CDR2 ANQGSEA. Trimming took off 7 bases at V and 7 bases at J, with 13 bases between the two ends. This CDR3 has 12 amino acids. CDR3 sequence (DNA): TGCAGCGCCGTGGTTAGAGGCGGGGAGCTGTTTTTT. Its protein is CSAVVRGGELFF.

This clone was counted a single time. This chain links TRBV7-2 with TRBJ2-7; D uncertain. The CDR3 consists of 14 residues. Looked up from germline, CDR1 is SGHTA and CDR2 is FQGNSA. Trimming pared 1 base from V and 3 bases from J, leaving 10 bases between. CDR3 residues: CASSLGPENYEQYF. The CDR3 DNA is TGTGCCAGCAGCTTAGGTCCAGAAAACTACGAGCAGTACTTC.